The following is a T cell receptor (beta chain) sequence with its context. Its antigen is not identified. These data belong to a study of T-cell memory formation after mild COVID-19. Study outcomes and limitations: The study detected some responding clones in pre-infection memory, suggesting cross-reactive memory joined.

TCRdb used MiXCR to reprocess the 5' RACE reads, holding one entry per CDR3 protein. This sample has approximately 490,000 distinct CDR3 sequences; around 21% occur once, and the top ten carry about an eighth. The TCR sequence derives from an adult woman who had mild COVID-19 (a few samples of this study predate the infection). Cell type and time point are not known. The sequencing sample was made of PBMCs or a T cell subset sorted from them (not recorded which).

The CDR3 loop reads CASSFQGINEKLFF. The DNA of the CDR3 is TGTGCCAGCAGCTTTCAGGGAATTAATGAAAAACTGTTTTTT. The chain links TRBV7-9 to TRBJ1-4; D is possibly TRBD1 (5 bases). The CDR3 covers 14 residues. V shed 3 bases and J shed 4 bases, with 9 bases lying between them. Per germline, CDR1 SEHNR and CDR2 FQNEAQ (reference sequence).